The clone carrying this T cell receptor beta chain showed up many times. The antigen is undetermined. This specimen belongs to a study of CD8 T cells in ankylosing spondylitis. Findings of the study overall: There were earlier reports of some motif variants in reactive arthritis synovial fluid and blood.

TCRdb processed the 5' RACE reads anew with MiXCR; each CDR3 protein has one entry. Of roughly 180,000 distinct CDR3 sequences detected, roughly 10% appear once; the ten largest clones hold about 28%. The length of the CDR3 is 12 residues. V lost 1 base and J lost 13, with 14 bases in between. The germline V gene encodes CDR1 SGHDT and CDR2 YYEEEE. Sequenced material: blood, either unsorted or a sorted T cell fraction (not recorded which). The receptor's source is a male donor with ankylosing spondylitis or in good health (not recorded which). The gene calls are TRBV5-6 and TRBJ2-5; D uncertain. CDR3 coding DNA: TGTGCCAGCAGCTTGTCCGGATTTGACTCGTACTTC. Protein: CASSLSGFDSYF.